The clone carrying this T cell receptor beta chain is a singleton in its sample. What it binds is unknown. Produced via immunoSEQ multiplex PCR; TCRdb's table is partial and in-frame only. Among tens of thousands of clones listed, around 73% were seen once. This specimen comes from a study of vaccination effects on CD4 cells after COVID-19. Study in general: It was with around 9.9 IU/ml IL-2 and 9.5 to 10 ug/ml peptides that some 1.8 million PBMC per well were cultured.

The CDR3 loop spans 14 amino acids. Germline CDR1 and CDR2: ENHRY and SYGVKD. V was pared by 6 bases and J by 3 bases, with 7 bases of the junction left unmatched. CD4+ T cells were isolated after less than 12 days of culture. This material consisted of CD4+ T cells from PBMCs cultured without peptide, taken before COVID-19 vaccination. The sequence was obtained from a human donor who received a COVID-19 vaccine. The J gene is TRBJ1-1, the V gene TRBV10-3; 7 positions match TRBD1. The CDR3 DNA sequence: TGTGCCATCAGCGCACAGGGGCCCCACACTGAAGCTTTCTTT. Translation: CAISAQGPHTEAFF.